The next 30 T cell receptor beta chains were all read from a single sample in a study of blood T cell repertoires in COVID-19. The protocol was immunoSEQ multiplex PCR, while the TCRdb copy is restricted to in-frame clones and leaves out a portion. The sample shows about 280,000 clones, 65% to 90% of them seen only once. Source material: peripheral blood. These receptor sequences come from a man aged 50 to 60 with active or convalescent COVID-19.

J is TRBJ1-5 and V is TRBV19; TRBD1 aligns across 7 bases. CDR1 is LNHDA and CDR2 is SQIVND in the germline V gene (reference sequence). The CDR3 is 15 residues long. V trimming: 5 bases; J trimming: 7 bases; junction bases outside the gene matches: 11. CDR3 sequence reads: CASSPSTGVGQPQHF. The DNA of the CDR3 is TGTGCCAGTAGTCCAAGCACAGGGGTAGGGCAGCCCCAGCATTTT.

This chain connects TRBV12-3 or TRBV12-4 to TRBJ1-5; D perhaps matches TRBD1 (6 bases). CDR3 length equals 13 residues. V lost 5 bases and J lost 7, with 12 bases in between. CDR3 sequence: CASSLKTGQPQHF. The CDR3 DNA is TGTGCCAGCAGTCTCAAGACAGGACAGCCCCAGCATTTT.

This clone appeared a few times. The chain uses TRBV28 and TRBJ1-4; 10 bases map to TRBD1. Germline CDR1 is MDHEN and CDR2 is SYDVKM. CDR3 length: 14 residues. Trimming at V came to 7 bases and at J to 7 bases, leaving 6 bases not matched to a gene. The CDR3 protein is CASTRTGGGEKLFF. Written as DNA, the CDR3 is TGTGCCAGCACGCGGACAGGGGGGGGTGAAAAACTGTTTTTT.

The V call is TRBV7-9, the J call TRBJ1-4; TRBD1 might be the D (6 bases). V dropped 4 bases and J dropped 0 bases, with 12 bases sitting between them. This CDR3 contains 16 residues. Per the germline V gene, CDR1 is SEHNR and CDR2 is FQNEAQ (reference sequence). The CDR3 region has the DNA TGTGCCAGCAGCTCAGGGACACCGACAACTAATGAAAAACTGTTTTTT. Amino acid sequence: CASSSGTPTTNEKLFF.

This clone has just one count. This sequence joins TRBV29-1 and TRBJ1-1; no clear D gene. The CDR3 is made up of 13 amino acids. Per germline, CDR1 SQVTM and CDR2 ANQGSEA. V was pared by 6 bases and J by 4 bases, with 15 bases between. DNA for the CDR3: TGCAGCGTGGGTGACATCCCCACCACTGAAGCTTTCTTT. This codes for CSVGDIPTTEAFF.

V and J are TRBV6-5 and TRBJ1-5; D unclear. Germline CDR1 MNHEY, CDR2 SVGAGI. This CDR3 spans 14 amino acids. Trimming left V 2 bases short and J 0 bases short, with 5 bases between. The CDR3 spells CASSYDNSNQPQHF. The CDR3 coding sequence is TGTGCCAGCAGTTACGACAATAGCAATCAGCCCCAGCATTTT.

This clone was detected ten times or more. The gene calls are TRBV5-4 and TRBJ1-2, with D possibly being TRBD1 (6 bases). Germline loops: CDR1 SGHNT, CDR2 YYREEE (reference sequence). Trimming pared 4 bases from V and 6 bases from J, leaving 28 bases between. The CDR3 covers 18 residues. CDR3: CASSPSRAGEGRFNGYTF. CDR3 bases: TGTGCCAGCAGCCCATCCCGGGCAGGGGAGGGAAGATTTAATGGCTACACCTTC.

V usage is TRBV5-6 and J usage is TRBJ1-2; 7 bases match TRBD1. V shed 4 bases, J shed 4 bases, and the junction held 7 bases outside the gene matches. Germline-derived CDR1 and CDR2 are SGHDT and YYEEEE. CDR3 length: 14 amino acids. The CDR3 spells CASSRSRGIYGYTF. CDR3 coding DNA: TGTGCCAGCAGCCGATCCAGGGGGATCTATGGCTACACCTTC.

The CDR3 reads CSVGWRETQYF. The CDR3 bases are TGCAGCGTTGGTTGGAGAGAGACCCAGTACTTC. V gene TRBV29-1 combines with J gene TRBJ2-5, with unresolved D. This CDR3 has 11 residues. The germline V and J ends were trimmed by 4 bases and 4 bases, with 7 bases remaining between them. CDR1 is SQVTM and CDR2 is ANQGSEA in the germline V gene.

This rearrangement joins TRBV28 to TRBJ2-1; maybe TRBD2 (6 bases). Trimming took 6 bases from V and 7 from J, leaving 22 bases between them. CDR1 is MDHEN, CDR2 SYDVKM, per germline. This CDR3 spans 16 amino acids. The CDR3 DNA is TGTGCCAGCAGCCCTTTTTTGCCGGGACTTTCGAATGAGCAGTTCTTC. Amino acid sequence: CASSPFLPGLSNEQFF.

This sequence joins TRBV19 and TRBJ1-3; tentative D call: TRBD1 (5 bases). Trimming cost V 5 bases and J 4 bases, with 15 bases left between them. CDR1 and CDR2 (germline): LNHDA, SQIVND (reference sequence). CDR3 length: 15 residues. The DNA for the CDR3 is TGTGCCAGTAGTTTTCCAGGGAGGACCGGAAACACCATATATTTT. Translation gives CASSFPGRTGNTIYF.

This chain connects TRBV5-1 to TRBJ2-5; D gene ambiguous. The CDR3 contains 14 residues. CDR1 and CDR2 (germline): SGHRS, YFSETQ. V was shortened by 0 bases and J by 5 bases, with 11 bases between the two germline ends. The DNA for the CDR3 is TGCGCCAGCAGCTTGGTTAGCCGTGTGGAGACCCAGTACTTC. It yields the protein CASSLVSRVETQYF.

V is TRBV2 and J is TRBJ1-2; tentatively, D is TRBD1 (5 bases). Germline assignment: CDR1 SNHLY and CDR2 FYNNEI. Trimming shortened V by 6 bases and J by 3 bases, and 8 bases separated the two germline ends. This CDR3 is built from 12 residues. The CDR3 nucleotides read TGTGCCAGCAGAGGGGAGGACTATGGCTACACCTTC. Its translation: CASRGEDYGYTF. The full variable domain, rest sourced from reference TRBV2 and TRBJ1-2, is EPEVTQTPSHQVTQMGQEVILRCVPISNHLYFYWYRQILGQKVEFLVSFYNNEISEKSEIFDDQFSVERPDGSNFTLKIRSTKLEDSAMYFCASRGEDYGYTFGSGTRLTVV.

The chain couples TRBV10-3 to TRBJ1-1; 7 bases are a match to TRBD1. Germline lookup yields CDR1 ENHRY and CDR2 SYGVKD. The CDR3 consists of 17 residues. V was clipped by 0 bases and J by 4 bases; unmatched bases: 11. Here the CDR3 DNA reads TGTGCCATCAGTGAGTCCGCGACAGGGCGGTCGGGCACTGAAGCTTTCTTT. It translates to CAISESATGRSGTEAFF.

In nucleotides, the CDR3 is TGTGCCAGTAGTCCCGGACTAAACGACCCCACAGATACGCAGTATTTT. Its translation: CASSPGLNDPTDTQYF. The genes are TRBV19 and TRBJ2-3, with D tentatively TRBD2 (6 bases). V lost 5 bases to trimming and J lost 2 bases, with 17 bases between them. The germline gives CDR1 LNHDA, CDR2 SQIVND (reference sequence). CDR3 length: 16 residues.

The V and J genes are TRBV30 and TRBJ2-7; D not certain. V lost 0 bases, J lost 1 base, and 16 bases lay in between. CDR3 length: 16 residues. In germline, CDR1 is GTSNPN, CDR2 SVGIG (reference sequence). In DNA form, the CDR3 reads TGTGCCTGGAGTGTACGAAATACGGGTGTGTCCTACGAGCAGTACTTC. Its translation: CAWSVRNTGVSYEQYF.

This clone was seen a single time. This chain uses TRBV14 with TRBJ2-1, with 7 bases lining up with TRBD2. From germline, CDR1 is SGHDN and CDR2 FVKESK. This CDR3 has 15 residues. V shed 2 bases, J shed 4 bases, and the junction held 5 bases outside the gene matches. CDR3 bases: TGTGCCAGCAGCCAAAGAGTAGCGGGTTACAATGAGCAGTTCTTC. It translates to CASSQRVAGYNEQFF.

This clone was counted between two and nine times. The chain is built from TRBV11-2 and TRBJ1-3; no definite D call. CDR1 is SGHAT and CDR2 is FQNNGV in the germline V gene. V was pared by 7 bases and J by 3 bases, with 22 bases between. The CDR3 is made up of 17 amino acids. CDR3 amino acids: CASTLGAARNFGNTIYF. CDR3 DNA: TGTGCCAGCACCCTGGGAGCCGCCAGGAACTTTGGAAACACCATATATTTT. Supplemented by reference TRBV11-2 and TRBJ1-3, the full variable domain reads EAGVAQSPRYKIIEKRQSVAFWCNPISGHATLYWYQQILGQGPKLLIQFQNNGVVDDSQLPKDRFSAERLKGVDSTLKIQPAKLEDSAVYLCASTLGAARNFGNTIYFGEGSWLTVV.

This rearrangement joins TRBV12-5 to TRBJ2-1; 8 bases match TRBD2. The CDR3 loop spans 13 amino acids. The V gene's germline CDR1 is LGHNT and CDR2 FRNRAP. After removal of 5 bases from V and 7 bases from J, the junction contained 4 bases not matched to a gene. This CDR3 reads CASGASGGNEQFF. Written as DNA, the CDR3 is TGTGCTAGTGGTGCCTCGGGGGGGAATGAGCAGTTCTTC. Full variable domain (outside the CDR3, taken from reference TRBV12-5 and TRBJ2-1): DARVTQTPRHKVTEMGQEVTMRCQPILGHNTVFWYRQTMMQGLELLAYFRNRAPLDDSGMPKDRFSAEMPDATLATLKIQPSEPRDSAVYFCASGASGGNEQFFGPGTRLTVL.

J is TRBJ1-2 and V is TRBV4-1; TRBD1 agrees at 8 bases. Trimming removed 6 bases from V and 5 bases from J; junction bases left unmatched: 8. Germline CDR1 reads MGHRA; CDR2 reads YSYEKL. The CDR3 sequence is 14 residues long. The CDR3 DNA sequence: TGCGCCAGCAGTGGGGACAGGAACCGGTATGGCTACACCTTC. Translated: CASSGDRNRYGYTF.

The CDR3 sequence is CASSSTGGGHGYTF. The CDR3 DNA follows: TGTGCCAGCAGTTCTACAGGGGGCGGACATGGCTACACCTTC. J is TRBJ1-2 and V is TRBV28; 9 positions match TRBD1. V gave up 4 bases and J gave up 6 bases; unmatched junction bases: 6. The CDR3 has 14 amino acids. Per germline, CDR1 MDHEN and CDR2 SYDVKM.

V gene TRBV19 combines with J gene TRBJ2-1; 9 nucleotides align to TRBD1. The CDR3 has 14 residues. Germline CDR1 and CDR2: LNHDA and SQIVND (reference sequence). The V and J ends lost 7 bases and 2 bases, in that order; junction bases with no gene match: 3. DNA for the CDR3: TGTGCCAGTACCCGGACAGGGGCCTACAATGAGCAGTTCTTC. It is translated as CASTRTGAYNEQFF. Full variable domain (remainder filled in from reference TRBV19 and TRBJ2-1): DGGITQSPKYLFRKEGQNVTLSCEQNLNHDAMYWYRQDPGQGLRLIYYSQIVNDFQKGDIAEGYSVSREKKESFPLTVTSAQKNPTAFYLCASTRTGAYNEQFFGPGTRLTVL.

The chain recombines TRBV27 with TRBJ2-1; TRBD1 is a possible D gene (6 bases). Germline V CDR1 and CDR2: MNHEY, SMNVEV (reference sequence). Trimming took off 2 bases at V and 6 bases at J, with 23 bases between the two ends. This CDR3 region has 18 residues. CDR3 nucleotide sequence: TGTGCCAGCAGTTTAAGGATCGTGGGGCAGGGGTCCACCAATGAGCAGTTCTTC. Translation: CASSLRIVGQGSTNEQFF.

The chain links TRBV19 to TRBJ1-5; TRBD1 matches at 7 bases. The germline V gene has CDR1 LNHDA and CDR2 SQIVND (reference sequence). This CDR3 contains 16 residues. After removal of 3 bases from V and 3 bases from J, the junction contained 8 bases not matched to a gene. The CDR3 DNA sequence: TGTGCCAGTAGTATGGGGGCTACAGGGGCCAATCAGCCCCAGCATTTT. It is translated as CASSMGATGANQPQHF.

The chain combines TRBV6-6 with TRBJ2-7, with TRBD1 identical over 10 bases. The trim removed 5 bases at V and 12 bases at J, leaving 10 bases unmatched. The CDR3 extends over 13 amino acids. Germline CDR1 is MNHNY and CDR2 is SVGAGI (reference sequence). The CDR3 bases are TGTGCCAGCAGTCCCGGGACAGGGGTTCAGGGGTACTTC. This translates into CASSPGTGVQGYF.

J is TRBJ2-2 and V is TRBV2; 9 positions match TRBD1. The CDR3 length is 19 residues. With 0 bases clipped from V and 1 base from J, the junction kept 9 bases outside the gene matches. Germline V CDR1 and CDR2: SNHLY, FYNNEI. In nucleotides, the CDR3 is TGTGCCAGCAGTGAAGCGCTTTACTCGGACAGGGGGAACACCGGGGAGCTGTTTTTT. Its translation is CASSEALYSDRGNTGELFF. The whole variable domain, filled in from reference TRBV2 and TRBJ2-2, reads EPEVTQTPSHQVTQMGQEVILRCVPISNHLYFYWYRQILGQKVEFLVSFYNNEISEKSEIFDDQFSVERPDGSNFTLKIRSTKLEDSAMYFCASSEALYSDRGNTGELFFGEGSRLTVL.

The chain combines TRBV28 with TRBJ2-7; D may be TRBD1 (6 bases). Germline V gene sequence: CDR1 MDHEN, CDR2 SYDVKM. V was shortened by 8 bases and J by 6 bases, with 20 bases between the two germline ends. This CDR3 is 14 amino acids long. CDR3 nucleotide sequence: TGTGCCAGCCGCCTGGGCTCAGGGGTGGCCGAGCAGTACTTC. Its protein product is CASRLGSGVAEQYF.

This chain joins TRBV5-4 and TRBJ1-2; possible D gene TRBD1, 6 bases. V lost 4 bases to trimming and J lost 5 bases, with 15 bases between them. The CDR3 totals 14 residues. Germline-derived CDR1 and CDR2 are SGHNT and YYREEE (reference sequence). The CDR3 DNA is TGTGCCAGCAGCACCGCGGACAGAGGATATGGCTACACCTTC. It specifies CASSTADRGYGYTF.

V usage is TRBV7-2 and J usage is TRBJ2-3; D gene unclear. The germline CDR1 and CDR2 sequences are SGHTA and FQGNSA. The CDR3 runs 12 residues. The germline V and J ends were trimmed by 5 bases and 3 bases, with 6 bases remaining between them. CDR3 sequence: CASSRATDTQYF. In nucleotides, the CDR3 is TGTGCCAGCAGCCGTGCGACAGATACGCAGTATTTT.

V usage is TRBV5-8 and J usage is TRBJ1-2, with TRBD1 identical over 7 bases. The J segment lost 7 bases and the V segment lost 0 bases, leaving 6 bases of the junction unmatched. This CDR3 region has 14 residues. CDR1 is SGHTS, CDR2 YDEGEE, per germline. CDR3 sequence: CASSLGRGSAGYTF. CDR3 nucleotides: TGTGCCAGCAGCTTGGGCAGGGGGTCTGCTGGCTACACCTTC.